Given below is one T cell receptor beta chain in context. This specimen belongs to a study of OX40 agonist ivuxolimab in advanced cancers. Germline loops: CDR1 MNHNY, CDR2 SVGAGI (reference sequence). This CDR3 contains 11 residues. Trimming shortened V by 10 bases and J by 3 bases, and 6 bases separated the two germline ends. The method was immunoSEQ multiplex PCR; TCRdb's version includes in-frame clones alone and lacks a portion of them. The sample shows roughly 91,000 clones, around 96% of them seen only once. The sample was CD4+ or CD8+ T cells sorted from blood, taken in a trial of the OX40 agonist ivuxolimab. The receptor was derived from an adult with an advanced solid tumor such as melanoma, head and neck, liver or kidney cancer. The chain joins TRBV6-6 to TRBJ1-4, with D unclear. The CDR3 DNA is TGTGCCACCGCCTCTAATGAAAAACTGTTTTTT. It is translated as CATASNEKLFF.